The 17 T cell receptor beta chains in this list originate from one sample, sequenced in a study of blood T cell repertoires in COVID-19. Measured with immunoSEQ multiplex PCR; TCRdb has only the in-frame clones, and not every one. Of approximately 160,000 clones listed, about four fifths are singletons. The sequenced sample was peripheral blood. These receptors were obtained from a man in his sixties with active or convalescent COVID-19.

The chain uses TRBV19 and TRBJ1-6; TRBD1 is a possible D gene (6 bases). Between the trimmed V and J ends, which lost 5 bases and 8 bases, there was a span of 13 bases. CDR3 size: 14 residues. Germline-derived CDR1 and CDR2 are LNHDA and SQIVND (reference sequence). CDR3 sequence: CASSPQGRDSPLHF. DNA for the CDR3: TGTGCCAGTAGTCCACAGGGTCGGGATTCACCCCTCCACTTT.

The J gene is TRBJ1-3, the V gene TRBV6-5; D possibly corresponds to TRBD1 (5 bases). The germline V gene encodes CDR1 MNHEY and CDR2 SVGAGI. The CDR3 has 16 residues. V was pared by 0 bases and J by 2 bases, with 11 bases between. The CDR3 nucleotides read TGTGCCAGCAGTTACTCGCCAGGGATTGCTGGAAACACCATATATTTT. Residues: CASSYSPGIAGNTIYF.

J is TRBJ2-2 and V is TRBV7-2; D uncertain. The V gene's germline CDR1 is SGHTA and CDR2 FQGNSA. The CDR3 is made up of 12 amino acids. Trimming shortened V by 4 bases and J by 3 bases, and 3 bases separated the two germline ends. The CDR3 DNA follows: TGTGCCAGCAGCTCTTACACCGGGGAGCTGTTTTTT. Its protein product is CASSSYTGELFF.

The chain recombines TRBV6-6 with TRBJ1-2; TRBD1 might be the D (5 bases). The CDR3 runs to 14 residues. Germline CDR1 MNHNY, CDR2 SVGAGI (reference sequence). V lost 5 bases and J 6 bases, leaving 16 bases between the germline ends. The CDR3 nucleotides read TGTGCCAGCAGTCCGCTCGGGGGGGGTAATGGCTACACCTTC. Protein product: CASSPLGGGNGYTF.

The chain links TRBV28 to TRBJ1-1; 7 positions agree with TRBD1. The V gene's germline CDR1 is MDHEN and CDR2 SYDVKM. J was trimmed by 2 bases and V by 5 bases; bases with no gene match: 5. The CDR3 is made up of 14 amino acids. The CDR3: CASSVGQLNTEAFF. Written as DNA, the CDR3 is TGTGCCAGCAGTGTGGGACAGCTTAACACTGAAGCTTTCTTT.

The V call is TRBV5-1, the J call TRBJ1-2, with TRBD1 identical over 9 bases. V lost 3 bases to trimming and J lost 7 bases; unmatched junction nucleotides: 4. There are 13 residues in the CDR3. Germline CDR1 reads SGHRS; CDR2 reads YFSETQ. The CDR3 protein is CASSWGQGSGYTF. For the CDR3, the DNA is TGCGCCAGCAGCTGGGGACAGGGTTCTGGCTACACCTTC.

The chain links TRBV5-1 to TRBJ2-7, with D perhaps matching TRBD2 (7 bases). The CDR3 extends over 15 amino acids. V lost 0 bases and J lost 3, with 13 bases in between. Germline V CDR1 and CDR2: SGHRS, YFSETQ. The DNA of the CDR3 is TGCGCCAGCAGCTTGGCCGGCGGGGGCTACTACGAGCAGTACTTC. This sequence encodes CASSLAGGGYYEQYF.

The CDR3 here is CASSLAGELFF. The CDR3 DNA follows: TGTGCCAGCAGTCTTGCCGGGGAGCTGTTTTTT. This chain joins TRBV6-5 and TRBJ2-2; D unresolved. V was pared by 5 bases and J by 6 bases, with 4 bases between. This CDR3 comprises 11 residues. Germline CDR1 MNHEY, CDR2 SVGAGI.

V is TRBV13 and J is TRBJ1-1; D gene unclear. The V end was cut by 5 bases, the J end by 5 bases, with 15 bases between. The CDR3 is made up of 14 amino acids. Germline V gene sequence: CDR1 PRHDT, CDR2 FYEKMQ (reference sequence). Here the CDR3 reads CASSPQEADTEAFF. The CDR3 DNA follows: TGTGCCAGCAGCCCACAAGAGGCAGATACTGAAGCTTTCTTT.

The chain is built from TRBV4-2 and TRBJ1-2; TRBD1 might be the D (5 bases). Looked up from germline, CDR1 is LGHNA and CDR2 is YNFKEQ. Trimming removed 1 base from V and 5 bases from J, with 14 bases in between. The length of the CDR3 is 15 residues. CDR3 region: CASSQARSDTYGYTF. DNA for the CDR3: TGTGCCAGCAGCCAAGCGAGGTCGGACACATATGGCTACACCTTC.

This clone has more than one count but fewer than ten. This chain joins TRBV19 and TRBJ1-5; TRBD1 matches at 9 bases. The V gene's germline CDR1 is LNHDA and CDR2 SQIVND (reference sequence). The CDR3 totals 15 residues. The V and J ends lost 7 bases and 7 bases, in that order; junction bases with no gene match: 11. The CDR3 reads CASTRDREEGQPQHF. DNA of the CDR3: TGTGCCAGTACCCGGGACAGGGAGGAAGGACAGCCCCAGCATTTT. Supplemented by reference TRBV19 and TRBJ1-5, the full variable domain reads DGGITQSPKYLFRKEGQNVTLSCEQNLNHDAMYWYRQDPGQGLRLIYYSQIVNDFQKGDIAEGYSVSREKKESFPLTVTSAQKNPTAFYLCASTRDREEGQPQHFGDGTRLSIL.

In this sample, this clone turned up once. This chain connects TRBV3-1 (or the pseudogene TRBV3-2) to TRBJ2-7, with TRBD2 matching 7 bases. Germline V gene sequence: CDR1 LGHDT, CDR2 YNNKEL (reference sequence). Trimming at V came to 0 bases and at J to 5 bases, leaving 4 bases not matched to a gene. The CDR3 sequence is 14 residues long. The CDR3 DNA follows: TGTGCCAGCAGCCAAGAAGGGACTAAAAACGAGCAGTACTTC. This translates into CASSQEGTKNEQYF.

V is TRBV11-2 and J is TRBJ2-7; D perhaps matches TRBD1 (6 bases). V was trimmed by 5 bases and J by 5 bases, leaving 19 bases between them. Germline V gives CDR1 SGHAT, CDR2 FQNNGV. The CDR3 contains 15 residues. The CDR3 DNA follows: TGTGCCAGCAGCCGAGGATCCCGGGACACCCACGAGCAGTACTTC. Amino acid sequence: CASSRGSRDTHEQYF.

The rearrangement joins TRBV6-5 to TRBJ1-2; 10 bases line up with TRBD1. The germline V gene has CDR1 MNHEY and CDR2 SVGAGI. The V gene end was trimmed by 0 bases and the J gene end by 8 bases; junction bases not matched to a gene: 9. There are 16 residues in the CDR3. The CDR3 DNA follows: TGTGCCAGCAGTTACTCGACATCGGGACAGGGGTTAGGCTACACCTTC. Protein: CASSYSTSGQGLGYTF.

This clone was counted only a few times. This chain links TRBV28 with TRBJ2-7; 9 nucleotides line up with TRBD2. Germline V CDR1 and CDR2: MDHEN, SYDVKM. CDR3 size: 14 residues. V lost 8 bases and J lost 4; bases outside the gene matches: 9. CDR3 residues: CASGTSGRQYEQYF. CDR3 nucleotides: TGTGCCAGCGGGACGAGCGGGAGGCAATACGAGCAGTACTTC.

The chain links TRBV16 to TRBJ2-5; weak D call: TRBD1 (5 bases). Trimming stripped 5 bases from V and 3 bases from J, with 10 bases between. Per germline, CDR1 KGHSY and CDR2 FQNENV. The CDR3 sequence is 13 residues long. The CDR3 coding sequence is TGTGCCAGCAGCTTACAGGTCGAAGAGACCCAGTACTTC. Its protein is CASSLQVEETQYF.

CDR3 in amino acids: CASSLRELEAFF. CDR3 DNA: TGTGCCAGCAGCTTAAGAGAACTTGAAGCTTTCTTT. The rearrangement links TRBV11-2 to TRBJ1-1; no firm D call. V was trimmed by 2 bases and J by 7 bases, leaving 8 bases between them. The CDR3 is 12 amino acids. The germline gives CDR1 SGHAT, CDR2 FQNNGV.